This T cell receptor beta chain comes out of a study of CD8 T cells in Susac syndrome. Random-hexamer reverse transcription was applied to about 0.45 to 1 ug RNA. MiXCR was run by TCRdb on the immunoSEQ multiplex PCR reads, yielding one entry per CDR3 protein. In the table there are fewer than 80,000 distinct CDR3 sequences, approximately 95% of which are singletons. The CDR3 consists of 14 residues. CDR1 is SEHNR and CDR2 is FQNEAQ in the germline V gene (reference sequence). V was clipped by 5 bases and J by 6 bases; unmatched bases: 9. The TCR originated in a human donor in good health. The rearrangement joins TRBV7-9 to TRBJ2-5; 7 bases map to TRBD1. The material sequenced was CD8+ T cells from PBMCs. CDR3: CASSPTDRVKTQYF. Here the CDR3 DNA reads TGTGCCAGCAGCCCAACCGACAGGGTCAAGACCCAGTACTTC. Variable domain in full (rest from reference TRBV7-9 and TRBJ2-5): DTGVSQNPRHKITKRGQNVTFRCDPISEHNRLYWYRQTLGQGPEFLTYFQNEAQLEKSRLLSDRFSAERPKGSFSTLEIQRTEQGDSAMYLCASSPTDRVKTQYFGPGTRLLVL.